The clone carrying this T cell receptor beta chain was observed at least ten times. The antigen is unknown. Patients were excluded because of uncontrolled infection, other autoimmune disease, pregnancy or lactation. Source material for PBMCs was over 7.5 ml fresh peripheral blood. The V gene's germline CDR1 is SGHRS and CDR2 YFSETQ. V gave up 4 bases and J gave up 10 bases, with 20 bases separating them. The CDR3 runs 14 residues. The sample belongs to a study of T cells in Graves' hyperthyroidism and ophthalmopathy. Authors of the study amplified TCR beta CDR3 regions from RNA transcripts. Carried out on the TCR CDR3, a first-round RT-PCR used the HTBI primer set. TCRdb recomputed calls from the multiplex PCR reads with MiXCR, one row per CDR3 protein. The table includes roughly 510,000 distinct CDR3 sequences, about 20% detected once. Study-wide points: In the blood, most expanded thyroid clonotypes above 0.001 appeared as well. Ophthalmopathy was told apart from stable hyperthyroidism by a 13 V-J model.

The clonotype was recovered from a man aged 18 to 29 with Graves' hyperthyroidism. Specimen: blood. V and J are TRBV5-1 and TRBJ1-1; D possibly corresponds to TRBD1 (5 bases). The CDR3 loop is CASSVGGTNGRAFF. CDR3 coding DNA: TGCGCCAGCAGCGTCGGGGGGACTAACGGCAGAGCTTTCTTT.